A selection of T cell receptor beta chains follows, all from one sample in a study of T cell changes during pregnancy in multiple sclerosis. Clones were sequenced by immunoSEQ multiplex PCR, and TCRdb holds only the in-frame ones, with some missing. The top ten clones hold over 3.5% of a sample with approximately 100,000 clones, over 80% of them seen once. The sample was peripheral blood, taken in the first trimester of pregnancy. The receptors were sampled from a female donor with multiple sclerosis, enrolled in a pregnancy study. CDR3s include the opening cysteine and the closing phenylalanine or tryptophan. D genes are given only for firm matches. Rows give clone size only sometimes, using once, few, many, or a class for an expanded clone.

V	J	D	size	DNA	CDR3
TRBV7-6	TRBJ2-7	.	.	TGTGCCAGCGCCCGAAGCGCGGCAGGGGCCTACGAGCAGTACTTC	CASARSAAGAYEQYF
TRBV7-8	TRBJ2-1	.	.	TGTGCCAGCAGCTTACAGCCAGGGTCCAATGAGCAGTTCTTC	CASSLQPGSNEQFF
TRBV5-1	TRBJ1-1	TRBD1	.	TGCGCCAGCAGCCCGGGACAGGGGGTGACTGAAGCTTTCTTT	CASSPGQGVTEAFF
TRBV5-6	TRBJ2-5	.	.	TGTGCCAGCAGCCCGTCCTACCAAGAGACCCAGTACTTC	CASSPSYQETQYF
TRBV29-1	TRBJ2-1	TRBD2	.	TGCAGCGCTCGCGGGACTATTCAGTTCTTC	CSARGTIQFF
TRBV27	TRBJ1-5	.	.	TGTGCCAGCAGCTTTACACCTTATAGCAATCAGCCCCAGCATTTT	CASSFTPYSNQPQHF
TRBV27	TRBJ1-1	.	.	TGTGCCAGTAGACTTAGCTTGGGGGCGAGTATTGACACTGAAGCTTTCTTT	CASRLSLGASIDTEAFF
TRBV6-1	TRBJ2-3	.	.	TGTGCCAGCAGTGCCTACAGGGACACAGATACGCAGTATTTT	CASSAYRDTDTQYF
TRBV25-1	TRBJ1-2	.	.	TGTGCCAGCAGTGAAGGAGCGTACCCTATCATCTTC	CASSEGAYPIIF
TRBV19	TRBJ1-2	.	.	TGTGCCAGCCAGTCTCGCGGCTACACCTTC	CASQSRGYTF
TRBV29-1	TRBJ2-1	TRBD2	.	TGCAGCGTTGAAGACCCTAGCGGGGGGTTCTACAATGAGCAGTTCTTC	CSVEDPSGGFYNEQFF
TRBV6-4	TRBJ2-3	.	.	TGTGCCAGCAGTGACACGGCAGGTAGCACAGATACGCAGTATTTT	CASSDTAGSTDTQYF
TRBV7-9	TRBJ2-6	.	.	TGTGCCAGCAGCCTCAGGGTTGGGGCCAACGTCCTGACTTTC	CASSLRVGANVLTF
TRBV27	TRBJ2-1	.	.	TGTGCCAGCAGTTTTTGGGTACGCCGGGTACATGAGCAGTTCTTC	CASSFWVRRVHEQFF
TRBV6-5	TRBJ1-3	.	.	TGTGCCAGCAGTTACGGACGGGGCTCTGGAAACACCATATATTTT	CASSYGRGSGNTIYF
TRBV5-8	TRBJ1-2	.	once	TGTGCCAGCAGCTATCGTCTTGGACAGCAAGCTAACTATGGCTACACCTTC	CASSYRLGQQANYGYTF
TRBV18	TRBJ2-1	.	.	TGTGCCAGCTCACCACCCACAGGGTCCTCCTACAATGAGCAGTTCTTC	CASSPPTGSSYNEQFF
TRBV7-8	TRBJ1-2	TRBD1	few	TGTGCCAGCAGCTTAGGGACAGGGATCGATGGCTACACCTTC	CASSLGTGIDGYTF
TRBV7-6	TRBJ2-7	.	.	TGTGCCAGCAGCTTAGGAGGAGAAGGGGTCGAGCAGTACTTC	CASSLGGEGVEQYF
TRBV18	TRBJ2-7	TRBD2	.	TGTGCCAGCTCACCCGGGGGGGCCCCGAACGAGCAGTACTTC	CASSPGGAPNEQYF
TRBV11-2	TRBJ1-1	.	.	TGTGCCAGCAGCTCCTTGACAGGGAACACTGAAGCTTTCTTT	CASSSLTGNTEAFF
TRBV18	TRBJ2-3	.	.	TGTGCCAGCTCACCACCGGGCAGGGCCGACACAGATACGCAGTATTTT	CASSPPGRADTDTQYF
TRBV5-1	TRBJ2-7	TRBD1	once	TGCGCCAGCAGCGCCTCCGGGACAGGGACCTACGAGCAGTACTTC	CASSASGTGTYEQYF
TRBV15	TRBJ1-5	.	.	TGTGCCACCAGCTCCCGGGAACCAGGCGATCAGCCCCAGCATTTT	CATSSREPGDQPQHF
TRBV18	TRBJ1-5	.	.	TGTGCCAGCTCGCGGACACCTCAACGCAATCAGCCCCAGCATTTT	CASSRTPQRNQPQHF
TRBV4-2	TRBJ2-3	TRBD2	.	TGTGCCAGCAGCCAAGCTGCCGGGGGGGCCACAGATACGCAGTATTTT	CASSQAAGGATDTQYF
TRBV4-2	TRBJ2-1	TRBD1	once	TGTGCCAGCAGCCAAGCAGGGGGATCCGTGGATGAGCAGTTCTTC	CASSQAGGSVDEQFF
TRBV30	TRBJ1-2	TRBD1	.	TGTGCCTGGAGTGGGGGACAGGACCTTAACTATGGCTACACCTTC	CAWSGGQDLNYGYTF
TRBV18	TRBJ2-1	TRBD1	.	TGTGCCAGCTCTATGACAGGGATGAATGAGCAGTTCTTC	CASSMTGMNEQFF
TRBV10-1	TRBJ2-3	TRBD1	once	TGCGCCAGCAGTCTAACAGGGGTAGGCACAGATACGCAGTATTTT	CASSLTGVGTDTQYF
TRBV18	TRBJ1-5	.	.	TGTGCCAGCTCCCCAAGCACAGGTACTTCTGGGCCCCAGCATTTT	CASSPSTGTSGPQHF
TRBV6-1	TRBJ2-7	.	.	TGTGCCAGCAGTGAAAGTTCGGAGGGGAGTACGGAGCAGTACTTC	CASSESSEGSTEQYF
TRBV19	TRBJ1-1	.	.	TGTGCCAGTACAAGGCGGGGGGGTGGTAGTTTCACTGAAGCTTTCTTT	CASTRRGGGSFTEAFF
TRBV7-9	TRBJ1-1	TRBD1	.	TGTGCCAGCAGCCCCCCGACAGGGGAGGGGGCTGAAGCTTTCTTT	CASSPPTGEGAEAFF
TRBV15	TRBJ2-2	TRBD1	.	TGTGCCACCAGCATCGACAGGGGGCCCACCGGGGAGCTGTTTTTT	CATSIDRGPTGELFF
TRBV2	TRBJ2-5	TRBD2	.	TGTGCCAGCAGTGAAGGCCGGGGGGGACCCCAAGAGACCCAGTACTTC	CASSEGRGGPQETQYF
TRBV6-1	TRBJ2-1	.	few	TGTGCCAGCAGCGTTACTAGAGGCTCCTACAATGAGCAGTTCTTC	CASSVTRGSYNEQFF
TRBV10-3	TRBJ1-3	.	few	TGTGCCATCGGTTTTGGGGCGGCTGGAAACACCATATATTTT	CAIGFGAAGNTIYF
TRBV29-1	TRBJ1-1	.	.	TGCAGCGTTGGCATAGGGAGCGCCTTGAACACTGAAGCTTTCTTT	CSVGIGSALNTEAFF
TRBV1	TRBJ1-6	.	.	TGCACCAGCAGCTTCGGACAGGGTCCCTCAAGCTCCTATAATTCACCCCTCCACTTT	CTSSFGQGPSSSYNSPLHF
TRBV18	TRBJ1-1	TRBD1	.	TGTGCCAGCTCACCTAAAGCGGCGGGACAGATGAACACTGAAGCTTTCTTT	CASSPKAAGQMNTEAFF
TRBV9	TRBJ2-5	TRBD2	.	TGTGCCAGCAGCGTCGGACTAGCGCGGGAGACCCAGTACTTC	CASSVGLARETQYF
TRBV7-8	TRBJ2-7	.	.	TGTGCCAGCAGCTTAGGGGCAGCCTCCTACGAGCAGTACTTC	CASSLGAASYEQYF